What follows is one TCR beta chain and its context. Antigen specificity is unknown. This clone may be a read error of a much larger clone one base away. Since the CDR3 does not end with the conserved phenylalanine or tryptophan, this likely comes from a read error. The entry originates in a study of CD8+CD57+ T cells in acquired aplastic anemia. Genomic DNA was employed as the template in profiling TCR beta VDJ and CDR3. TCRdb used MiXCR to reprocess the reads, holding one entry per CDR3 protein. This table holds about 160,000 distinct CDR3 sequences, roughly 48% found once. This CDR3 is built from 14 residues. Germline CDR1 is SGHTA and CDR2 is FQGNSA. Overall study results and limits: The CD8+ Simpson's diversity of patients and controls was not significantly different.

Patients selected for sequencing had displayed CD8+CD57+ cell expansion by flow cytometry. The sequence derives from a human donor with aplastic anemia. Sample: sorted CD4+, CD8+, or CD8+CD57+ T cells (not recorded which) from PBMCs. The chain couples TRBV7-2 to TRBJ2-6; perhaps TRBD2 as D (5 bases). CDR3 residues: CASSLARGANVLTS. Written as DNA, the CDR3 is TGTGCCAGCAGCCTAGCAAGGGGGGCCAACGTCCTGACTTCC.